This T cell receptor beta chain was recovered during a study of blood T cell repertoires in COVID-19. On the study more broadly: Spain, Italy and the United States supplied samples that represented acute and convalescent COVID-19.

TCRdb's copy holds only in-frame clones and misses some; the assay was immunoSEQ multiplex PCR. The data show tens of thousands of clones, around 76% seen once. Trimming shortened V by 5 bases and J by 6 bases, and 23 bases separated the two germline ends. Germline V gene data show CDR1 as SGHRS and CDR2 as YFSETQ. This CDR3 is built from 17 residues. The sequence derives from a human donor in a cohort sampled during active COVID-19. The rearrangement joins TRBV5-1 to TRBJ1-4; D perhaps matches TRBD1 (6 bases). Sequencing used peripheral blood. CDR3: CASREGYRAGRDEKLFF. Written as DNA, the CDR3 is TGCGCCAGCAGAGAAGGCTACAGGGCCGGAAGGGATGAAAAACTGTTTTTT.